The 10 T cell receptor beta chains below come from one sample, sequenced in a study of blood T cell repertoires in COVID-19. Some clones are missing from TCRdb's copy, which holds only in-frame ones; the method was immunoSEQ multiplex PCR. The sample includes 120,000 to 150,000 clones, roughly 80% seen only once; the top ten take 4%. The source material was peripheral blood. These TCRs come from a woman of 80 years or more with acute or convalescent COVID-19.

V and J are TRBV6-5 and TRBJ2-7, with D perhaps TRBD1 (5 bases). The CDR3 runs 11 residues. The germline V and J ends were trimmed by 6 bases and 6 bases, with 9 bases remaining between them. Germline V gene data show CDR1 as MNHEY and CDR2 as SVGAGI. The CDR3 protein is CASSTGSEQYF. In DNA form, the CDR3 reads TGTGCCAGCAGCACAGGTAGCGAGCAGTACTTC.

The V and J genes are TRBV6-1 and TRBJ2-5; TRBD1 agrees at 7 bases. The V gene's germline CDR1 is MNHNS and CDR2 SASEGT. V gave up 5 bases and J gave up 1 base; unmatched junction bases: 7. CDR3 size: 15 residues. DNA for the CDR3: TGTGCCAGCAGTTCGGGACAGCGTCTCCAAGAGACCCAGTACTTC. Translation gives CASSSGQRLQETQYF.

The chain carries TRBV6-6 and TRBJ2-2; D gene ambiguous. The CDR3 contains 14 residues. Germline-derived CDR1 and CDR2 are MNHNY and SVGAGI (reference sequence). V was trimmed by 7 bases and J by 0 bases, leaving 9 bases between them. The CDR3 coding sequence is TGTGCCAGCACCACAGACGCGAACACCGGGGAGCTGTTTTTT. Amino acids: CASTTDANTGELFF.

The J gene is TRBJ2-7, the V gene TRBV7-9; no clear D gene. V was trimmed by 3 bases and J by 6 bases, leaving 6 bases between them. CDR1 is SEHNR and CDR2 is FQNEAQ in the germline V gene (reference sequence). The CDR3 length is 11 residues. The CDR3 reads CASSFSGEQYF. The CDR3 DNA follows: TGTGCCAGCAGCTTCTCAGGCGAGCAGTACTTC.

The chain recombines TRBV5-1 with TRBJ2-1; 12 nucleotides match TRBD2. Germline values: CDR1 SGHRS, CDR2 YFSETQ. The CDR3 sequence is 15 residues long. Trimming cost V 4 bases and J 8 bases; bases outside gene matches: 7. CDR3 sequence: CASSQLAGGSHEQFF. CDR3 DNA: TGCGCCAGCAGCCAACTAGCGGGGGGCTCCCATGAGCAGTTCTTC.

The chain employs TRBV6-5 and TRBJ1-2; 9 positions match TRBD1. Losses at the gene ends were 9 bases for V and 7 bases for J; bases not matched to a gene: 3. CDR3 length equals 11 residues. Germline CDR1 and CDR2: MNHEY and SVGAGI. CDR3 nucleotide sequence: TGTGCCAGTACAGGGGGCAGTGGCTACACCTTC. Translation gives CASTGGSGYTF.

The chain combines TRBV9 with TRBJ2-5; weak D call: TRBD1 (6 bases). Germline loops: CDR1 SGDLS, CDR2 YYNGEE. CDR3 length equals 15 residues. Deletions cut 0 bases from V and 1 base from J, with 10 bases between. This CDR3 reads CASSVAGVPQETQYF. CDR3 DNA: TGTGCCAGCAGCGTAGCAGGGGTCCCCCAAGAGACCCAGTACTTC. Filled out from reference TRBV9 and TRBJ2-5, the complete variable domain reads DSGVTQTPKHLITATGQRVTLRCSPRSGDLSVYWYQQSLDQGLQFLIQYYNGEERAKGNILERFSAQQFPDLHSELNLSSLELGDSALYFCASSVAGVPQETQYFGPGTRLLVL.

This clone is a singleton in its sample. For the CDR3, the DNA is TGCGCCAGCAGCTTGGACCGGACTAGAGTGGACAATGAGCAGTTCTTC. This codes for CASSLDRTRVDNEQFF. The V call is TRBV5-1, the J call TRBJ2-1, with 7 nucleotides matching TRBD2. Germline trimming cut 0 bases from V and 5 bases from J; bases unmatched to any gene: 8. Looked up from germline, CDR1 is SGHRS and CDR2 is YFSETQ. CDR3 size: 16 residues.

The chain recombines TRBV10-2 with TRBJ1-1, with a tentative D call TRBD1 (5 bases). This CDR3 is built from 11 residues. Germline V lookup: CDR1 WSHSY, CDR2 SAAADI. V dropped 6 bases and J dropped 5 bases, with 7 bases sitting between them. The CDR3 nucleotides are TGCGCCAGCAGGGGGGGGACTGAAGCTTTCTTT. Its translation: CASRGGTEAFF.

The rearrangement joins TRBV27 to TRBJ1-3; 8 positions agree with TRBD1. The germline CDR1 and CDR2 sequences are MNHEY and SMNVEV (reference sequence). CDR3 length: 15 amino acids. The trim removed 0 bases at V and 5 bases at J, leaving 3 bases unmatched. The CDR3 nucleotides read TGTGCCAGCAGTTTATCAGGACAGGGAAGAAACACCATATATTTT. This gives the protein CASSLSGQGRNTIYF.